These 32 T cell receptor beta chains share one sample of origin, sequenced in a study of molecular identifiers for immune sequencing clone quantification. TCRdb called the PCR reads again in MiXCR, with one record for every CDR3 protein. This table has hundreds of thousands of distinct CDR3 sequences, 20% appearing once. The sample was naive CD8+ T cells from blood, with Jurkat cell RNA spiked in. Subset reported: FACS-sorted CD8+CD4-CCR7+CD45RA+ naive T cells. The receptors shown here come from a human donor in good health. Some libraries in this study had Jurkat cell RNA spiked in.

Points on this clonotype: One junction end disagrees with the germline gene, perhaps due to a read error. The rearrangement links TRBV12-3 or TRBV12-4 to TRBJ2-7, with D unclear. There are 13 residues in the CDR3. CDR3: CASSSGRYYAQYF. Here the CDR3 DNA reads TGTGCCAGCAGTTCCGGACGGTACTACGCGCAGTACTTC.

This clonotype was recorded at least ten times. J is TRBJ2-5 and V is TRBV4-1, with 12 bases aligning to TRBD2. V was pared by 4 bases and J by 2 bases, with 2 bases of the junction left unmatched. The CDR3 consists of 15 residues. Germline assignment: CDR1 MGHRA and CDR2 YSYEKL. CDR3 in DNA: TGCGCCAGCAGCCCTACTAGCGGGGGGCAAGAGACCCAGTACTTC. Its translation: CASSPTSGGQETQYF.

In the case of this clonotype: A much larger clone differs from this one at a single base, so this may be a read error. V is TRBV19 and J is TRBJ2-5; 7 bases line up with TRBD1. V dropped 5 bases and J dropped 4; count of bases not matched to a gene: 13. Germline V gene data show CDR1 as LNHDA and CDR2 as SQIVND (reference sequence). This CDR3 contains 16 residues. The CDR3 reads CASSDQGVWPRETQYF. CDR3 DNA: TGTGCCAGTAGTGACCAGGGGGTCTGGCCCCGAGAGACCCAGTACTTC.

As concerns this clonotype: A much larger clone is a single base away; this may be a read error. This sequence joins TRBV19 and TRBJ2-7, with D uncertain. This CDR3 is 11 amino acids long. The V end was cut by 3 bases, the J end by 6 bases, with 6 bases between. The germline gives CDR1 LNHDA, CDR2 SQIVND (reference sequence). The CDR3 sequence is CASSILGEQYF. CDR3 in DNA: TGTGCCAGTAGTATCTTGGGCGAGCAGTACTTC.

This clonotype was detected a few times. This sequence joins TRBV11-2 and TRBJ1-5; tentative D call: TRBD1 (5 bases). V lost 4 bases to trimming and J lost 7 bases, with 17 bases between them. The CDR3 contains 15 residues. Per germline, CDR1 SGHAT and CDR2 FQNNGV. The CDR3 bases are TGTGCCAGCAGCTCTACCGGGACTCTGGGGCAGCCCCAGCATTTT. This sequence encodes CASSSTGTLGQPQHF.

This clonotype has a handful of counts. At one of its ends the junction is not consistent with the germline gene, which may arise from a read error. The gene calls are TRBV9 and TRBJ2-3, with TRBD2 as a possible D gene (5 bases). Looked up from germline, CDR1 is SGDLS and CDR2 is YYNGEE. The CDR3 totals 14 residues. CDR3 DNA: TGTGCCGGCAGCGCTAGCCAGATCACAGATACGCAGTATTTT. It codes for CAGSASQITDTQYF.

In its sample, this clonotype was seen many times. The chain links TRBV29-1 to TRBJ1-4; the D gene is possibly TRBD1 (5 bases). CDR3 size: 14 residues. Between the trimmed V and J ends, which lost 4 bases and 3 bases, there was a span of 12 bases. Germline CDR1 SQVTM, CDR2 ANQGSEA. In nucleotides, the CDR3 is TGCAGCGTTGCGGGGCAGGGTTCTAATGAAAAACTGTTTTTT. This sequence encodes CSVAGQGSNEKLFF.

The chain has TRBV5-5 and TRBJ2-7, with 10 positions matching TRBD1. CDR3 size: 15 residues. Trimming cost V 5 bases and J 0 bases; bases outside gene matches: 5. Germline V gene lookup returns CDR1 SGHKS and CDR2 YYEKEE (reference sequence). The CDR3 is CASREGTGVSYEQYF. CDR3 nucleotide sequence: TGTGCCAGCAGGGAAGGGACAGGGGTCTCCTACGAGCAGTACTTC.

With respect to this clonotype: Just one base apart from a much larger clone, this may be a read error. This chain uses TRBV19 with TRBJ2-3, with 10 bases fitting TRBD1. The CDR3 extends over 15 amino acids. Germline assignment: CDR1 LNHDA and CDR2 SQIVND (reference sequence). In DNA, the CDR3 is TGTGCCAATAGTATTGGGACAGGGGTCCTCGATACGCAGTATTTT. It encodes CANSIGTGVLDTQYF.

This clonotype was picked up many times. This rearrangement joins TRBV2 to TRBJ1-5, with no clear D. V gave up 5 bases and J gave up 7 bases, with 12 bases separating them. The V gene's germline CDR1 is SNHLY and CDR2 FYNNEI. The CDR3 extends over 13 amino acids. CDR3 DNA: TGTGCCAGCAGTTATAAAGAGGGCCAGCCCCAGCATTTT. Protein: CASSYKEGQPQHF.

This clonotype was seen many times. The chain carries TRBV28 and TRBJ2-7; no reliable D call. CDR1 is MDHEN and CDR2 is SYDVKM in the germline V gene. This CDR3 has 13 residues. Trimming left V 8 bases short and J 0 bases short, with 11 bases between. The CDR3 bases are TGTGCCAGCGGGTCCAGAAGCTCCTACGAGCAGTACTTC. This sequence encodes CASGSRSSYEQYF.

This clonotype occurred a few times. This is likely a read error, given that the CDR3 carries no conserved phenylalanine or tryptophan at its end. The genes are TRBV9 and TRBJ1-2, with TRBD1 identical over 11 bases. Trimming at V came to 4 bases and at J to 2 bases, leaving 4 bases not matched to a gene. The CDR3 sequence is 15 residues long. Germline V gene sequence: CDR1 SGDLS, CDR2 YYNGEE. DNA for the CDR3: TGTGCCAGCAGCCGGGGGGACAGGGGGAACTATGGCTACACCCTC. As protein: CASSRGDRGNYGYTL.

The CDR3 spells CASSTRTGMIDEQYF. The CDR3 DNA reads TGTGCCAGCAGCACGAGGACAGGGATGATAGACGAGCAGTACTTC. This chain uses TRBV7-8 with TRBJ2-7; TRBD1 matches 8 bases. The germline CDR1 and CDR2 sequences are SGHVS and FQNEAQ. The CDR3 spans 15 residues. V lost 5 bases to trimming and J lost 5 bases; unmatched junction nucleotides: 11.

This clonotype was seen ten or more times. The chain combines TRBV19 with TRBJ2-2; D not resolved. Germline values: CDR1 LNHDA, CDR2 SQIVND (reference sequence). The CDR3 covers 13 residues. V was clipped by 1 base and J by 6 bases, with 6 bases between them. The CDR3 protein is CASSIGDPGELFF. CDR3 nucleotide sequence: TGTGCCAGTAGTATAGGGGATCCCGGGGAGCTGTTTTTT.

There are many counts of this clonotype. The J gene is TRBJ2-5, the V gene TRBV5-6, with D possibly matching TRBD2 (6 bases). Between the trimmed V and J ends, which lost 1 base and 5 bases, there was a span of 15 bases. In germline, CDR1 is SGHDT, CDR2 YYEEEE. The CDR3 is made up of 15 amino acids. The CDR3 sequence: CASSLRDWGQETQYF. In DNA form, the CDR3 reads TGTGCCAGCAGCTTGAGGGACTGGGGTCAGGAGACCCAGTACTTC.

This clonotype was seen repeatedly, ten times or more. V is TRBV5-6 and J is TRBJ2-4; 7 bases agree with TRBD1. Germline-derived CDR1 and CDR2 are SGHDT and YYEEEE. V trimming: 4 bases; J trimming: 1 base; junction bases outside the gene matches: 11. The CDR3 totals 17 residues. CDR3 loop: CASSHYTGVVAKNIQYF. The CDR3 DNA sequence: TGTGCCAGCAGCCACTACACAGGGGTAGTTGCCAAAAACATTCAGTACTTC.

The V and J genes are TRBV27 and TRBJ1-3; D call uncertain. The CDR3 length is 15 residues. V was clipped by 6 bases and J by 0 bases, with 12 bases between them. CDR1 and CDR2 from the germline V gene are MNHEY and SMNVEV (reference sequence). The CDR3 nucleotides are TGTGCCAGCAGCCCTAGCCCCGTCTCTGGAAACACCATATATTTT. This codes for CASSPSPVSGNTIYF.

This clonotype was counted many times. V gene TRBV30 combines with J gene TRBJ2-3; D is ambiguous. CDR3 length: 12 residues. CDR1 is GTSNPN and CDR2 is SVGIG in the germline V gene (reference sequence). The V end was cut by 4 bases, the J end by 4 bases, with 9 bases between. The CDR3: CAWMMSADTQYF. The CDR3 DNA reads TGTGCCTGGATGATGAGCGCAGATACGCAGTATTTT.

Points on this clonotype: A read error may explain this, as a much larger clone is one base away. The chain couples TRBV2 to TRBJ1-5, with 8 bases lining up with TRBD1. Gene TRBJ2-3 matches the end of the DNA better, so the J call may be wrong. In germline, CDR1 is SNHLY, CDR2 FYNNEI. This CDR3 is built from 15 residues. CDR3 sequence reads: CASRSLTGVSQPQYF. The CDR3 DNA follows: TGTGCCAGCAGGAGTTTGACAGGGGTCAGCCAGCCCCAGTATTTT.

This clonotype showed up just a few times. This sequence joins TRBV5-1 and TRBJ2-7; D may be TRBD1 (6 bases). Germline V CDR1 and CDR2: SGHRS, YFSETQ. V dropped 2 bases and J dropped 2 bases, with 14 bases sitting between them. The CDR3 is made up of 15 amino acids. Here the CDR3 reads CASSFEQGSPYEQYF. The DNA for the CDR3 is TGCGCCAGCAGCTTCGAACAGGGTTCGCCCTACGAGCAGTACTTC.

This clonotype has a count of ten or more. The chain combines TRBV6-1 with TRBJ2-3, with 11 bases identical to TRBD2. CDR3 length equals 15 residues. Losses at the gene ends were 10 bases for V and 2 bases for J; bases not matched to a gene: 8. Germline CDR1 reads MNHNS; CDR2 reads SASEGT. CDR3 DNA: TGTGCCATCCCCTTTAGCGGGAGGGCCACAGATACGCAGTATTTT. Translation: CAIPFSGRATDTQYF.

This clonotype has at least ten counts. Here the CDR3 reads CASSLDRRGSYNEQFF. In DNA, the CDR3 is TGCGCCAGCAGCTTGGATCGGCGGGGAAGCTACAATGAGCAGTTCTTC. The V gene is TRBV5-1, the J gene TRBJ2-1; D possibly corresponds to TRBD2 (6 bases). This CDR3 region has 16 residues. CDR1 and CDR2 (germline): SGHRS, YFSETQ. Trimming removed 0 bases from V and 3 bases from J, with 13 bases in between.

This clonotype appeared many times. The rearrangement links TRBV7-2 to TRBJ2-7; 11 nucleotides agree with TRBD2. J lost 3 bases, V lost 1 base, and 8 bases had no gene match. This CDR3 has 17 residues. CDR1 and CDR2 from the germline V gene are SGHTA and FQGNSA. In DNA form, the CDR3 reads TGTGCCAGCAGCTTAGGGGGACTAGCGGAGCCGGGCTACGAGCAGTACTTC. Translated, it gives CASSLGGLAEPGYEQYF.

The sample holds a few counts of this clonotype. The chain uses TRBV15 and TRBJ2-3; 10 nucleotides agree with TRBD1. The CDR3 has 15 amino acids. Per germline, CDR1 LNHNV and CDR2 YYDKDF (reference sequence). Trimming at V came to 4 bases and at J to 4 bases, leaving 5 bases not matched to a gene. The CDR3 sequence: CATSTGQGWADTQYF. In nucleotides, the CDR3 is TGTGCCACCAGCACGGGACAGGGGTGGGCAGATACGCAGTATTTT.

This clonotype was detected ten times or more. V gene TRBV6-2 or TRBV6-3 combines with J gene TRBJ2-3, with TRBD2 identical over 7 bases. This CDR3 contains 18 residues. From germline, CDR1 is MNHEY and CDR2 SVGEGT. V shed 5 bases and J 4 bases; nucleotides not matched to a gene: 18. CDR3 bases: TGTGCCAGCAGTCACCTAGGCGATTCCGGGACTACATCAGATACGCAGTATTTT. Translating it yields CASSHLGDSGTTSDTQYF.

This clonotype has only a few counts. This sequence joins TRBV6-2 or TRBV6-3 and TRBJ2-7, with 8 nucleotides matching TRBD1. Germline CDR1 reads MNHEY; CDR2 reads SVGEGT. The CDR3 length is 15 residues. V trimming: 2 bases; J trimming: 2 bases; junction bases outside the gene matches: 5. CDR3 in DNA: TGTGCCAGCAGTTACCATAAGGACAGGGCCTACGAGCAGTACTTC. Amino acid sequence: CASSYHKDRAYEQYF.

This clonotype has only a few counts. The V gene is TRBV6-4, the J gene TRBJ2-7; no definite D call. The CDR3 covers 13 residues. CDR1 is MRHNA, CDR2 SNTAGT, per germline. V was trimmed by 6 bases and J by 3 bases, leaving 12 bases between them. The CDR3 DNA sequence: TGTGCCAGCAGCGCCACCCGGGTCTACGAGCAGTACTTC. It encodes CASSATRVYEQYF.

This clonotype occurred many times. J is TRBJ2-7 and V is TRBV28; perhaps TRBD2 as D (5 bases). CDR1 MDHEN and CDR2 SYDVKM come from the germline V gene. V lost 9 bases to trimming and J lost 4 bases, with 16 bases between them. The CDR3 extends over 13 amino acids. The DNA of the CDR3 is TGTGCCAGTCCAGCGAGGGTCGTATACGAGCAGTACTTC. Its protein product is CASPARVVYEQYF. Combining the CDR3 with reference TRBV28 and TRBJ2-7 gives the whole variable domain DVKVTQSSRYLVKRTGEKVFLECVQDMDHENMFWYRQDPGLGLRLIYFSYDVKMKEKGDIPEGYSVSREKKERFSLILESASTNQTSMYLCASPARVVYEQYFGPGTRLTVT.

The chain employs TRBV27 and TRBJ2-7, with D unresolved. This CDR3 spans 12 amino acids. Germline loops: CDR1 MNHEY, CDR2 SMNVEV (reference sequence). Trimming cost V 4 bases and J 2 bases, with 6 bases left between them. The CDR3 bases are TGTGCCAGCAGTTCAGTCCCCTACGAGCAGTACTTC. It yields the protein CASSSVPYEQYF.

This clonotype was seen many times. The junction departs from germline at one end; a sequencing error may be responsible. The rearrangement links TRBV5-6 to TRBJ2-1, with unresolved D. The CDR3 has 15 amino acids. The V gene's germline CDR1 is SGHDT and CDR2 YYEEEE. Here the CDR3 DNA reads TGCGCCAGCAGCCTTGGTCCGAGCTCCTACAATGAGCAGTTCTTC. Amino acid sequence: CASSLGPSSYNEQFF. Based on the CDR3 plus reference TRBV5-6 and TRBJ2-1, the full variable domain is DAGVTQSPTHLIKTRGQQVTLRCSPKSGHDTVSWYQQALGQGPQFIFQYYEEEERQRGNFPDRFSGHQFPNYSSELNVNALLLGDSALYLCASSLGPSSYNEQFFGPGTRLTVL.

This clonotype was counted ten times or more. The CDR3 reads CASSFPTGGYEQYF. CDR3 sequence (DNA): TGTGCCAGCAGCTTCCCGACAGGGGGCTACGAGCAGTACTTC. V and J are TRBV7-9 and TRBJ2-7, with TRBD1 matching over 9 bases. Germline loops: CDR1 SEHNR, CDR2 FQNEAQ (reference sequence). This CDR3 region has 14 residues. V shed 3 bases, J shed 3 bases, and the junction held 3 bases outside the gene matches.

Remarks on this clonotype: A clone one base away is much larger, so this may be a read error. The chain carries TRBV6-5 and TRBJ2-5; 9 nucleotides line up with TRBD1. V lost 10 bases, J lost 5 bases, and 11 bases stayed unmatched. Germline assignment: CDR1 MNHEY and CDR2 SVGAGI. This CDR3 region has 14 residues. CDR3 protein: CANSRDREVETQYF. The CDR3 nucleotides read TGTGCCAACAGCCGGGACAGGGAGGTGGAGACCCAGTACTTC.